The TCR beta chain under discussion was sequenced for a study of T cells in Graves' hyperthyroidism and ophthalmopathy (dated by TCRdb to between 2018 and 2020). Context from the whole study: Peripheral blood was sampled at the time of initial diagnosis, prior to any treatment. After blood sampling, hyperthyroidism patients were treated with methimazole at a starting dose of 30 mg daily, and ophthalmopathy patients were treated with high-dose intravenous methylprednisolone. TCR V-J signatures able to tell the groups apart were searched for in a discovery cohort of some 100 patients, of whom roughly 42 had Graves' ophthalmopathy and 55 to 65 had stable Graves' hyperthyroidism. An independent validation cohort of about 20 hyperthyroidism patients and 17 patients who later progressed to ophthalmopathy tested prospective prediction of ophthalmopathy. TCR Vbeta CDR3 sequencing of approximately 140 peripheral blood samples (43 ophthalmopathy, roughly 74 hyperthyroidism and some 17 progressor patients) is reported in the paper. The 100 discovery patients were randomly divided into training and test sets at a 7:3 ratio. In addition, the study compared T-cell repertoires in thyroid tissue and in blood from six Graves' hyperthyroidism patients.

V loses 5 bases at its end and J loses 5 bases; junction bases beyond the gene matches: 10. Its CDR3 holds 16 amino acids, cysteine through phenylalanine. The only DNA kept is the CDR3, 48 bases in frame from the first base. CDR1 and CDR2, looked up from the germline V gene, are MNHNS and SASEGT. This clonotype has only a few counts. It has no known antigen specificity. No base-level quality is on record; no much larger clone is a single base apart. The TCR beta CDR3 regions were amplified from RNA transcripts. The TCR CDR3 was subjected to a first round of RT-PCR using the HTBI primer set and the Qiagen OneStep RT-PCR kit. Libraries were constructed in a second round of multiplex PCR, after which size selection and purification were carried out. Paired-end sequencing of the libraries was performed with 100 bp reads on an Illumina HiSeq2000. The authors' analysis ran thus. SOAPnuke was used to process the raw data, throwing out any read that contained adapters or uncalled bases, had a mean Phred below 15, or lacked an exact constant-primer or identifier match. High-quality paired reads were merged with COPE v1.2.5, and unique nucleotide sequences were defined as clonotypes. Clonotypes were aligned to IMGT TRBV, TRBD and TRBJ reference segments using MiTCR v1.1. Analysis was restricted to V-J combinations with a frequency above 0.0001, which covered about 99% of repertoires. The TCS score was defined as the ratio of F50 (clonal expansion) to E x V (chaos), calculated using BLOSUM62-based TCRdist between CDR3 peptides within each V-J. Welch's t-statistics and random forest reduced approximately 520 V-J features to 13, which were used in a naive Bayes classifier (R e1071). The public reads were quality trimmed at Q25 with fastp and then assembled into clones with MiXCR by TCRdb, keeping productive beta chains. Rows with one shared CDR3 protein collapse into an entry with the most common genes and DNA. The V and J calls reflect TCRdb's pipeline rather than the authors' work. A total of some 370,000 distinct CDR3 sequences appear in this sample, 11% to 15% of them only once. Of the sample, 28% is held by the ten largest clones.

Moderately to severely active disease, a Clinical Activity Score of at least 3, a NOSPECS grade of at least 4, and a duration under 3 months were present in ophthalmopathy patients. Exclusion was applied to patients with uncontrolled infections, other autoimmune diseases, pregnancy or lactation. Diagnoses were based on clinical symptoms, serum thyroxine and TRAb, thyroid ultrasound and orbital computed tomography. PBMCs were separated from 7.5 to 10 ml of fresh peripheral blood using Ficoll-Paque density gradient centrifugation. Total RNA was extracted using Trizol reagent, and RNA quality was assessed on an Agilent 2100 Bioanalyzer. Overall results and qualifications from the work: In validation, progression to ophthalmopathy was predicted by the model with approximately 67% sensitivity and around 75% specificity, a median of around 5.9 months before onset. In cross-validation, a model built on a 13 V-J signature told ophthalmopathy apart from stable hyperthyroidism with over 85% sensitivity and about 81% specificity, and in testing the same model reached 80%/75%. Most expanded thyroid clonotypes (frequency above 0.001) were also detected in blood, suggesting blood repertoires may reflect thyroid immune responses. No statistical method was used to set the sample size in advance, and investigators knew the group allocation.

The rearranged chain carries TRBV6-1 and TRBJ2-1; TRBD1 fits 9 bases in the junction. The sequenced material came from blood. The sequence was collected from a man in his fifties or sixties with Graves' ophthalmopathy. The nucleotide sequence is given as TGTGCCAGCAGTCGGACAGGGGCCCCGGGGGACAATGAGCAGTTCTTC. Its amino acids are CASSRTGAPGDNEQFF.